This TCR beta chain was found in a study of T cell responses to AZD1222 COVID-19 vaccine. Study in general: Second-dose recipients at about 4 or about 12 weeks were treated as one pooled group.

A word on this clone: Its antigen is currently unknown.

Germline CDR1 and CDR2: SGDLS and YYNGEE. Trimming at V came to 4 bases and at J to 0 bases, leaving 6 bases not matched to a gene. The CDR3 extends over 15 amino acids. General observations from the study: As reported, nearly half of all spike-specific TCRs target variant regions that are unmutated. Donors were chiefly white British, with a greater number of females, and clonal diversity was perhaps underestimated.

Only in-frame clones appear in the TCRdb table, and some are missing; sequencing was by immunoSEQ multiplex PCR. The table records about 180,000 clones, around nine tenths of them present only once. This clonotype was obtained from an adult in good health. The material was peripheral blood, obtained on day 0 of AZD1222 vaccination. This chain connects TRBV9 to TRBJ2-7; 8 bases match TRBD2. The CDR3 here is CASSPLAESSYEQYF. CDR3 DNA: TGTGCCAGCAGCCCACTAGCGGAAAGCTCCTACGAGCAGTACTTC.